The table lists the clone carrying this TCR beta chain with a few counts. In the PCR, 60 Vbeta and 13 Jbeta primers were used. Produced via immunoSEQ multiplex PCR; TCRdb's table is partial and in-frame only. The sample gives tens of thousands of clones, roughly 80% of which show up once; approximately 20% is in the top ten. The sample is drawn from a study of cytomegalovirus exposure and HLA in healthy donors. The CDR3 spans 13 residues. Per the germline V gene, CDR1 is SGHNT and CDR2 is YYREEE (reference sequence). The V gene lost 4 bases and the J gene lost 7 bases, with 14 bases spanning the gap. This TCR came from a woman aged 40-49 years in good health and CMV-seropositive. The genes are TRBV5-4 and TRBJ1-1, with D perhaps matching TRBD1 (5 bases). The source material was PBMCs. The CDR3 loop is CASSLRGGSEAFF. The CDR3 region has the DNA TGTGCCAGCAGCCTAAGGGGAGGCAGTGAAGCTTTCTTT.